The clone carrying this TCR beta chain was recorded a few times. Its matching antigen is unknown. The data stem from a study of blood T cells in healthy people across ages. The second PCR ran about 7 to 12 cycles with a sample-barcoded 5' primer and J-beta primers. Researchers report that a template-switch adaptor with 12 random nucleotides tagged each cDNA molecule. Per-sample output comprised a minimum of 2.5 million paired-end reads containing CDR3. MiXCR, run by TCRdb on the 5' RACE reads, gives a single entry per CDR3 protein. The sample has roughly 1.7 million distinct CDR3 sequences, 30% to 40% seen once. V lost 0 bases, J lost 2 bases, and 8 bases lay in between. CDR3 size: 13 residues. The germline V gene has CDR1 DFQATT and CDR2 SNEGSKA (reference sequence). Findings and caveats of the study: The unsorted PBMCs prevented any conclusive comparison of naive versus antigen-experienced cells. A roughly linear fall in TCR beta diversity per million T cells was seen with increasing age.

The sequence derives from a woman aged 30 to 39 in good health. Sequencing was performed on blood. The gene calls are TRBV20-1 and TRBJ2-7; D is unclear. The CDR3 spells CSARDRQAYEQYF. The CDR3 coding sequence is TGCAGTGCTAGAGATCGGCAGGCCTACGAGCAGTACTTC.